The next 21 T cell receptor beta chains were all read from a single sample in a study of T cells in women clearing cervical HPV infection. Only in-frame clones appear in the TCRdb table, and some are missing; sequencing was by immunoSEQ multiplex PCR. The sample has more than 30,000 clones, and its top ten clones hold roughly 3.7%. Sequenced material: blood buffy coat. The receptors here all came from a woman aged 18 to 69 with a cervical HPV16 infection that either progressed to CIN3+ or cleared (not recorded which).

As to this clone: The read terminates 3 residues ahead of where the CDR3 ends, so the germline J gene completes it. The V gene is TRBV7-2, the J gene TRBJ1-2; D unclear. Germline V gene lookup returns CDR1 SGHTA and CDR2 FQGNSA. This CDR3 contains 12 residues. The CDR3: CASSLDTDTYTF. CDR3 DNA (partial): TGTGCCAGCAGCTTAGACACAGATACC.

The CDR3 bases that were read are TGCGCCAGCAGCTTGGCAGGGACAGGGGCGGTGGCCTACGAG. It yields the protein CASSLAGTGAVAYE. The CDR3 as a whole reads CASSLAGTGAVAYEQYF. The genes are TRBV5-1 and TRBJ2-7, with 10 bases lining up with TRBD1. Coverage ceases 3 residues before the CDR3 finishes, and the germline J gene fills in the end. Germline trimming cut 0 bases from V and 2 bases from J; bases unmatched to any gene: 8. The length of the CDR3 is 17 residues. Germline loops: CDR1 SGHRS, CDR2 YFSETQ.

Turning to this clone: The junction and the germline gene differ at one end; a read error may be behind it. With the read ending 3 residues before the CDR3 end, the germline J gene is used to fill in that end. This sequence joins TRBV4-2 and TRBJ1-1; tentatively, D is TRBD1 (6 bases). There are 17 residues in the CDR3. Per germline, CDR1 LGHNA and CDR2 YNFKEQ. The CDR3: CASSQGTTGVGSTEAFF. The part of the CDR3 DNA that was read is TGCGCCAGCAGCCAAGGGACAACAGGTGTGGGGTCCACTGAA.

The CDR3 loop reads CAISEGTSSYNEQFF. Incomplete CDR3 DNA: TGTGCCATCAGTGAGGGGACTAGCTCCTACAATGAG. This chain uses TRBV10-3 with TRBJ2-1; 8 bases match TRBD2. The CDR3 extends 3 residues past the end of the read, so its final part is completed from the germline J gene. The CDR3 loop spans 15 amino acids. CDR1 and CDR2 (germline): ENHRY, SYGVKD. V was pared by 2 bases and J by 0 bases, with 0 bases of the junction left unmatched.

Worth noting for this clone: The missing CDR3 end, 3 residues past where the read stops, is filled in from the germline J gene. This chain uses TRBV7-6 with TRBJ2-4, with 9 bases fitting TRBD1. Trimming removed 2 bases from V and 6 bases from J; junction bases left unmatched: 5. CDR3 length: 15 amino acids. Germline CDR1 is SGHVS and CDR2 is FNYEAQ. CDR3 DNA, as far as it was read: TGTGCCAGCAGCTTAACAGGGGGCTACGGAAACATT. Translating gives CASSLTGGYGNI. The complete CDR3 protein is CASSLTGGYGNIQYF.

Comment on this clone: The sequenced fragment ends 3 residues before the CDR3 boundary, so the rest is inferred from the germline J gene. The J gene is TRBJ2-1, the V gene TRBV19; 11 bases are a match to TRBD2. The CDR3 runs 15 residues. J lost 2 bases, V lost 4 bases, and 1 base had no gene match. Germline V gene sequence: CDR1 LNHDA, CDR2 SQIVND (reference sequence). Partial CDR3 DNA: TGTGCCAGTAGTACGACTAGCGGGACCTACAATGAG. Translating it yields CASSTTSGTYNE. The whole CDR3 protein is CASSTTSGTYNEQFF.

Of note for this clone: The read ends 3 residues shy of where the CDR3 ends; the end is completed using the germline J gene. The V and J genes are TRBV19 and TRBJ2-5, with 7 positions matching TRBD1. Trimming took 3 bases from V and 0 from J; bases not matched to a gene: 4. The CDR3 contains 15 residues. CDR1 is LNHDA and CDR2 is SQIVND in the germline V gene (reference sequence). Here the CDR3 reads CASSIRQGDQETQYF. The CDR3 bases that were read are TGTGCCAGTAGTATTAGACAGGGTGACCAAGAGACC.

With regard to this clone: The CDR3 extends 3 residues past the end of the read, so its final part is completed from the germline J gene. The chain uses TRBV7-9 and TRBJ2-1, with D perhaps matching TRBD2 (6 bases). The CDR3 spans 15 residues. In germline, CDR1 is SEHNR, CDR2 FQNEAQ (reference sequence). Trimming shortened V by 1 base and J by 2 bases, and 9 bases separated the two germline ends. Partial CDR3 DNA: TGTGCCAGCAGCTTAGTATCTAGCGCCTACAATGAG. This codes for CASSLVSSAYNE. The complete CDR3 protein is CASSLVSSAYNEQFF.

About this clone: Read coverage stops 3 residues before the CDR3 terminus; the germline J gene supplies the remainder. The chain is built from TRBV20-1 and TRBJ2-3, with D tentatively TRBD1 (6 bases). The V end was cut by 6 bases, the J end by 1 base, with 17 bases between. This CDR3 has 15 amino acids. Germline values: CDR1 DFQATT, CDR2 SNEGSKA (reference sequence). The CDR3 loop is CSAETVQGRTDTQYF. Partial CDR3 DNA: TGCAGTGCCGAGACCGTACAGGGCCGCACAGATACG.

For this clone: The read gets to within 3 residues of the CDR3 end, and the germline J gene fills in the rest. The rearrangement uses TRBV4-1 and TRBJ2-7, with 7 bases fitting TRBD2. Germline V lookup: CDR1 MGHRA, CDR2 YSYEKL. This CDR3 has 14 amino acids. The ends lost 4 bases at V and 3 bases at J; junction bases unmatched: 6. The CDR3 sequence: CASSRVAGVYEQYF. CDR3 DNA (partial): TGCGCCAGCAGCCGGGTCGCGGGAGTCTACGAG.

About this clone: The read halts 3 residues ahead of the CDR3 end, with the missing end drawn from the germline J gene. The chain combines TRBV5-1 with TRBJ2-3; 12 nucleotides match TRBD2. The CDR3 loop spans 18 amino acids. Germline CDR1 reads SGHRS; CDR2 reads YFSETQ. J was trimmed by 1 base and V by 4 bases; bases with no gene match: 10. This CDR3 is CASSVALAGGRGTDTQYF. The part of the CDR3 DNA that was read is TGCGCCAGCAGCGTGGCGCTAGCGGGAGGGCGGGGCACAGATACG.

Note on this clone: Coverage ceases 3 residues before the CDR3 finishes, and the germline J gene fills in the end. The V call is TRBV20-1, the J call TRBJ1-1; possibly TRBD1 for D (5 bases). Germline V gene lookup returns CDR1 DFQATT and CDR2 SNEGSKA (reference sequence). V was cut by 6 bases and J by 5 bases, with 10 bases left in between. CDR3 length: 11 residues. The sequenced part of the CDR3 DNA is TGCAGTGCCCCAGGGAATACTGAA. Residues: CSAPGNTE. Given in full, the CDR3 is CSAPGNTEAFF.

In regard to this clone: Read data end 3 residues before the CDR3 end; the end is taken from the germline J gene. This sequence joins TRBV18 and TRBJ2-7; 10 bases line up with TRBD1. This CDR3 region has 15 residues. V trimming: 5 bases; J trimming: 3 bases; junction bases outside the gene matches: 7. CDR1 and CDR2 (germline): KGHSH, LQKENI. The CDR3 sequence is CASSTGTGELYEQYF. Partial CDR3 DNA: TGTGCCAGCTCAACGGGGACAGGGGAACTCTACGAG.

A note on this clone: The CDR3 end is not reached by the read, which stops 3 residues before it; the germline J gene fills it in. The sample contains more than one DNA sequence encoding this CDR3. The chain links TRBV6-2 or TRBV6-3 to TRBJ1-5; the match to TRBD1 covers 10 bases. Losses at the gene ends were 0 bases for V and 2 bases for J; bases not matched to a gene: 1. Germline V CDR1 and CDR2: MNHEY, SVGEGT. The CDR3 runs 16 residues. The CDR3 loop is CASSYSGQGGNQPQHF. The CDR3 bases that were read are TGTGCCAGCAGTTACTCCGGACAGGGGGGCAATCAGCCC.

As concerns this clone: The sequenced fragment ends 3 residues before the CDR3 boundary, so the rest is inferred from the germline J gene. V is TRBV10-3 and J is TRBJ2-5; unclear D gene. Germline CDR1 and CDR2: ENHRY and SYGVKD. There are 12 residues in the CDR3. V was cut by 6 bases and J by 2 bases, with 7 bases left in between. The CDR3 spells CAISEQQETQYF. The CDR3 DNA, read in part, is TGTGCCATCAGCGAGCAACAAGAGACC.

About this clone: The read terminates 3 residues ahead of where the CDR3 ends, so the germline J gene completes it. This chain links TRBV6-2 or TRBV6-3 with TRBJ2-2; perhaps TRBD1 as D (5 bases). The CDR3 totals 17 residues. Germline V gives CDR1 MNHEY, CDR2 SVGEGT. The chain's CDR3 is CASSYGQGMGTNEKLFF. CDR3 DNA (partial): TGTGCCAGCAGTTACGGTCAGGGAATGGGAACTAATGAAAAG.

Points on this clone: The read comes to an end 3 residues before the CDR3 does, leaving the germline J gene to fill in the end. The rearrangement links TRBV19 to TRBJ1-4; D is perhaps TRBD1 (6 bases). Trimming left V 6 bases short and J 8 bases short, with 13 bases between. This CDR3 is 13 amino acids long. Germline CDR1 is LNHDA and CDR2 is SQIVND (reference sequence). The covered CDR3 bases are TGTGCCAGTAGCACAGGGAAATTCGAAAAA. It translates to CASSTGKFEK. The whole CDR3 reads CASSTGKFEKLFF.

As concerns this clone: The read terminates 3 residues ahead of where the CDR3 ends, so the germline J gene completes it. This rearrangement joins TRBV12-3 or TRBV12-4 to TRBJ1-1; no reliable D call. This CDR3 has 12 residues. Incomplete CDR3 DNA: TGTGCCAGCAGTTTGAGTGTTAGCGAA. Its translation: CASSLSVSE. The complete CDR3 sequence is CASSLSVSEAFF.

Concerning this clone: The read stops 3 residues short of the end of the CDR3; the missing end is completed from the germline J gene. V gene TRBV30 combines with J gene TRBJ2-7; 9 bases are shared with TRBD2. There are 15 residues in the CDR3. Germline CDR1 reads GTSNPN; CDR2 reads SVGIG (reference sequence). V shed 0 bases and J 2 bases; nucleotides not matched to a gene: 5. CDR3 amino acids: CAWSVGLAGTYEQYF. CDR3 DNA, as far as it was read: TGTGCCTGGAGTGTAGGGCTAGCGGGGACCTACGAG.

Concerning this clone itself: The read falls 3 residues short of the CDR3 end, and the missing part is taken from the germline J gene. The chain is built from TRBV5-1 and TRBJ2-2; weak D call: TRBD1 (6 bases). The V end lost 4 bases, the J end lost 0 bases, and 13 bases lay between the germline ends. The CDR3 covers 16 residues. Germline V gene lookup returns CDR1 SGHRS and CDR2 YFSETQ. CDR3 DNA, as far as it was read: TGCGCCAGCAGCCAGGGACACTCCACGAACACCGGGGAG. Translation: CASSQGHSTNTGE. The full CDR3 is CASSQGHSTNTGELFF.

To note about this clone: The read ends 3 residues early relative to the CDR3; the germline J gene fills the gap. The V and J genes are TRBV10-3 and TRBJ1-2; weak D call: TRBD1 (6 bases). This CDR3 spans 13 amino acids. V lost 10 bases to trimming and J lost 3 bases, with 15 bases between them. Germline V CDR1 and CDR2: ENHRY, SYGVKD. The CDR3 protein is CATADRVDYGYTF. The sequenced part of the CDR3 DNA is TGTGCCACCGCGGACAGAGTGGACTATGGC.